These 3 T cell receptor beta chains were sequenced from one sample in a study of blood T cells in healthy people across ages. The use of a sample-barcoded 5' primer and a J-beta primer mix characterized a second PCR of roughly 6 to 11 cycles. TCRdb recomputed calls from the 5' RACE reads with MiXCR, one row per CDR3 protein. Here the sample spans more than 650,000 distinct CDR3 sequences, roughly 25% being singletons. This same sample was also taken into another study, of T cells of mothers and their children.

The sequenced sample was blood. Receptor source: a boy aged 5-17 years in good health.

CDR3 loop: CASRDAAGSGNTIYF. The CDR3 nucleotides are TGCGCCAGCAGAGACGCGGCAGGCTCTGGAAACACCATATATTTT. The chain couples TRBV5-1 to TRBJ1-3; D call uncertain. Trimming took 5 bases from V and 0 from J, leaving 12 bases between them. The germline V gene encodes CDR1 SGHRS and CDR2 YFSETQ. This CDR3 comprises 15 residues.

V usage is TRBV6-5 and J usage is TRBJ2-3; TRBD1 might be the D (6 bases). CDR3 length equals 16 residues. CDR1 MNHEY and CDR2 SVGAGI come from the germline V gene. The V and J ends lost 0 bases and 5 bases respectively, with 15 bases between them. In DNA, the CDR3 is TGTGCCAGCAGTTACTCGATAGCAGGGGCGGTAGATACGCAGTATTTT. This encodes CASSYSIAGAVDTQYF.

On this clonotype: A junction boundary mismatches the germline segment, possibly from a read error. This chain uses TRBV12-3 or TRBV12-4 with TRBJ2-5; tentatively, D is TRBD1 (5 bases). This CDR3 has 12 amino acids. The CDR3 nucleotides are TGTGTCAGCAGTTCTGGGGCTGAGACCCAGTACTTC. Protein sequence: CVSSSGAETQYF.